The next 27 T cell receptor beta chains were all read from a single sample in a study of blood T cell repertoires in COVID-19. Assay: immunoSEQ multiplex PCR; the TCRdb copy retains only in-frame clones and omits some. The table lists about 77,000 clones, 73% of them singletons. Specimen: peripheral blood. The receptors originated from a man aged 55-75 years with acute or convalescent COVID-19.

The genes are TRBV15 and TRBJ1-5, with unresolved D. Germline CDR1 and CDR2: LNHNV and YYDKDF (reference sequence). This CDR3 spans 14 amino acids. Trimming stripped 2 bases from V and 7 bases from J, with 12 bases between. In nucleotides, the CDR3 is TGTGCCACCAGCAGATACGGCCGAGGCCAGCCCCAGCATTTT. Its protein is CATSRYGRGQPQHF.

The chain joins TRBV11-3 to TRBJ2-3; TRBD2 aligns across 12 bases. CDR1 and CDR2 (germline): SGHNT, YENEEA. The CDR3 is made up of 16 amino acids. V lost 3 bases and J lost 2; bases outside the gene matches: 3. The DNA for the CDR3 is TGTGCCAGCAGCTTCGGGACTAGCGGGTACACAGATACGCAGTATTTT. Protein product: CASSFGTSGYTDTQYF. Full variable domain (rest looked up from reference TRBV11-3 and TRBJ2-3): EAGVVQSPRYKIIEKKQPVAFWCNPISGHNTLYWYLQNLGQGPELLIRYENEEAVDDSQLPKDRFSAERLKGVDSTLKIQPAELGDSAVYLCASSFGTSGYTDTQYFGPGTRLTVL.

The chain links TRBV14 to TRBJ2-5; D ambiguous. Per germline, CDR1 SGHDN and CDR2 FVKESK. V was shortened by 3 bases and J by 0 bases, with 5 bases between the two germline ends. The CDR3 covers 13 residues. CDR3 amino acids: CASSHVYQETQYF. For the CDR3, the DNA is TGTGCCAGCAGCCACGTGTACCAAGAGACCCAGTACTTC.

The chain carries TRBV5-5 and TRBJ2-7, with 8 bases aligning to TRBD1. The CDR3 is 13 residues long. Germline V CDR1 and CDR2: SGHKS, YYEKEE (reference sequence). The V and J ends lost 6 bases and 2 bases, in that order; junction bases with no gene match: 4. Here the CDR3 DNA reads TGTGCCAGCAAACAGGGGGTTGCCTACGAGCAGTACTTC. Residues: CASKQGVAYEQYF.

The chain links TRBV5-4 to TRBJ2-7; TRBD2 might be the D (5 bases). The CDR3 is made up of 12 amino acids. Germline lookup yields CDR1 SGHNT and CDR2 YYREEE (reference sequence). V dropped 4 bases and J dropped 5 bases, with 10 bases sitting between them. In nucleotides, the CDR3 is TGTGCCAGCAGCCTTCTAGCTAACGAGCAGTACTTC. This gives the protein CASSLLANEQYF.

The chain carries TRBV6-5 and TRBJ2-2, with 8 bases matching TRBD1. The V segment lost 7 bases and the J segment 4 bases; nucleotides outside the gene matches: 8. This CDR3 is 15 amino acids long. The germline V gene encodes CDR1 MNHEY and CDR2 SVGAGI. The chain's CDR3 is CASTRNRGSTGELFF. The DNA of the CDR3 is TGTGCCAGCACCCGAAACAGGGGGAGCACCGGGGAGCTGTTTTTT.

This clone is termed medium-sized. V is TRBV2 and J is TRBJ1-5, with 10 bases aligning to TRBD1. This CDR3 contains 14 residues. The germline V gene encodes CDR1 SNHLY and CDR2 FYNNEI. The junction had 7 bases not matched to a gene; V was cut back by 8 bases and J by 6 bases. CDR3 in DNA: TGTGCCAGCGCACGACAGGGGGCAGGTCAGCCCCAGCATTTT. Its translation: CASARQGAGQPQHF.

CDR3 bases: TGCGCCAGCAGCCAAGATGAAAGGGCGACAGGGGGATACACCTTC. Translation gives CASSQDERATGGYTF. J is TRBJ1-2 and V is TRBV4-1, with 9 positions matching TRBD1. Unmatched junction bases numbered 10, after V lost 0 bases and J lost 11 bases. Germline CDR1 reads MGHRA; CDR2 reads YSYEKL. This CDR3 spans 15 amino acids.

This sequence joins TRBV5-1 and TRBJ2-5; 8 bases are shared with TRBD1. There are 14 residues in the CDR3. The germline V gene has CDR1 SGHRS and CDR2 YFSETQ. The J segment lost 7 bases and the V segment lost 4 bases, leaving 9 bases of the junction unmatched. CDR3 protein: CASSIGQGAATQYF. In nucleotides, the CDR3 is TGCGCCAGCAGCATAGGACAGGGTGCCGCGACCCAGTACTTC.

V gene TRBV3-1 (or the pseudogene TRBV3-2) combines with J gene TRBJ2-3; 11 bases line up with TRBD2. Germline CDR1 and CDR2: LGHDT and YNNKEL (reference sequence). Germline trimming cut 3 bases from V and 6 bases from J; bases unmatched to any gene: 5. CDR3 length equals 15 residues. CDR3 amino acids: CASSQTSGDEDTQYF. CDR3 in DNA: TGTGCCAGCAGCCAGACTAGCGGGGATGAGGATACGCAGTATTTT.

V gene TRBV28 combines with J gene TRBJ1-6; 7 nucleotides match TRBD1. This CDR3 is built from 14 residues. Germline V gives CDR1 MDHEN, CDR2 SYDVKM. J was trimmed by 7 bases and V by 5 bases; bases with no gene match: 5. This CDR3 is CASSPPQGNSPLHF. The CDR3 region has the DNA TGTGCCAGCAGTCCCCCACAGGGGAATTCACCCCTCCACTTT.

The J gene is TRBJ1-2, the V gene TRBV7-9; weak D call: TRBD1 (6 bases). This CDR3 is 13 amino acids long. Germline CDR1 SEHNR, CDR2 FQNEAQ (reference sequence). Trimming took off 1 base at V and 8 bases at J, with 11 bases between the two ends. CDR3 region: CASSLETGIGYTF. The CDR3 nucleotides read TGTGCCAGCAGCTTAGAAACAGGGATCGGCTACACCTTC.

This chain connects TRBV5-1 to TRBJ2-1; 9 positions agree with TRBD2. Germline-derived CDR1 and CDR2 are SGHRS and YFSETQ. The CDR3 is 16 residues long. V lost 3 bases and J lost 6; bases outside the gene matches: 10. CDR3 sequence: CASSWDSGGLGNEQFF. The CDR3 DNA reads TGCGCCAGCAGCTGGGATAGCGGGGGTTTAGGCAATGAGCAGTTCTTC.

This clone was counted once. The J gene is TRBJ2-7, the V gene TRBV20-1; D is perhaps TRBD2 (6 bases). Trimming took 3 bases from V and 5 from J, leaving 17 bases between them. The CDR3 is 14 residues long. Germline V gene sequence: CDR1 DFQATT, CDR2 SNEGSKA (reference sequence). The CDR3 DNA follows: TGCAGTGCTAGTGGGGCGATGGGAGGAGACGAGCAGTACTTC. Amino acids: CSASGAMGGDEQYF.

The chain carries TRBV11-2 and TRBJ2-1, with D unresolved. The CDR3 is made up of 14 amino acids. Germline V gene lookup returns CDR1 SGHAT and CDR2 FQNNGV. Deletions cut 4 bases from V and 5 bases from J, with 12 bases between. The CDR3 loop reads CASSSRFGHNEQFF. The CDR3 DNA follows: TGTGCCAGCAGCTCGAGGTTCGGTCACAATGAGCAGTTCTTC.

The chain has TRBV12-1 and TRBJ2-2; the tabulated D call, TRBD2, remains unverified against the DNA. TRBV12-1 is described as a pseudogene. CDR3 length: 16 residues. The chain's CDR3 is CASSFAGLAGPGELFF. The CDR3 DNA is TGTGCCAGCAGCTTTGCGGGACTAGCGGGACCCGGGGAGCTGTTTTTT.

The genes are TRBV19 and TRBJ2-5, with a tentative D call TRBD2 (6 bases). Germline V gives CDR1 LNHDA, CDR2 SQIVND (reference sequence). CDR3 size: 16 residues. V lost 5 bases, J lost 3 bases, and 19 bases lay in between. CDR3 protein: CASSAFGGSEKETQYF. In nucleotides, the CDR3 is TGTGCCAGTAGTGCCTTTGGGGGGAGTGAGAAAGAGACCCAGTACTTC.

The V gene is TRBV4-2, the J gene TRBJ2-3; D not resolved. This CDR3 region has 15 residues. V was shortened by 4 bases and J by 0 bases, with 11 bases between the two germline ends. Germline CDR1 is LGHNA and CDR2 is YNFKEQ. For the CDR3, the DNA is TGTGCCAGCAGCCGAACGGTGACTAGCACAGATACGCAGTATTTT. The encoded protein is CASSRTVTSTDTQYF.

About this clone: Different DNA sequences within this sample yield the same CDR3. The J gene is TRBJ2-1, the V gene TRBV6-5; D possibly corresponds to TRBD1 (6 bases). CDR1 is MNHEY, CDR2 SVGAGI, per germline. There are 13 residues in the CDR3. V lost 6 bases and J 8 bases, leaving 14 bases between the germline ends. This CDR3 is CASRLGQYDEQFF. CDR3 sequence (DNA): TGTGCCAGCAGGCTCGGACAGTACGATGAGCAGTTCTTC.

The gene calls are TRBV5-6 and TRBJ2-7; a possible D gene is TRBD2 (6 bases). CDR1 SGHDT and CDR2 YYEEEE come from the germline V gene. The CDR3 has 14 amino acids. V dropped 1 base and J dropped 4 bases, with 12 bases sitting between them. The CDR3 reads CASSLRDGRYEQYV. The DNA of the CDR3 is TGTGCCAGCAGCTTGAGGGACGGGAGATACGAGCAGTACGTC.

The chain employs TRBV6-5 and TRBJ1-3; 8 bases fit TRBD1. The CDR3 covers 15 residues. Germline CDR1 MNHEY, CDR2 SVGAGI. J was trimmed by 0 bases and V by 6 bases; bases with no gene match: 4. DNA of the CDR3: TGTGCCAGCAGGGACAGGGCCAACTCTGGAAACACCATATATTTT. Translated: CASRDRANSGNTIYF.

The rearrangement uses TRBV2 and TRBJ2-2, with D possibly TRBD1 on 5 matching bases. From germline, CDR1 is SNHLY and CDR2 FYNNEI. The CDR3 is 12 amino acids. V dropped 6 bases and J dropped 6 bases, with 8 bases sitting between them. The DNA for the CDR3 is TGTGCCAGCAGAACAGGTCCCGGGGAGCTGTTTTTT. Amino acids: CASRTGPGELFF.

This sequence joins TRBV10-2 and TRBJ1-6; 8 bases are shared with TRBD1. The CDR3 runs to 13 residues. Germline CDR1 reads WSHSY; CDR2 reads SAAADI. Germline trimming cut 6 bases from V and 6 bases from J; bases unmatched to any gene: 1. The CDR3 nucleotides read TGCGCCAGCAGGGACAGGGCTAATTCACCCCTCCACTTT. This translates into CASRDRANSPLHF.

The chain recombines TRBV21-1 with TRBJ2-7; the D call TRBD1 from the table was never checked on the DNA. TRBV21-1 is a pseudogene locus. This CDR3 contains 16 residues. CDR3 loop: CASSMINRRGSYEQYV. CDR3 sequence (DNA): TGTGCCAGCAGTATGATTAACAGAAGGGGGTCCTACGAGCAGTACGTC.

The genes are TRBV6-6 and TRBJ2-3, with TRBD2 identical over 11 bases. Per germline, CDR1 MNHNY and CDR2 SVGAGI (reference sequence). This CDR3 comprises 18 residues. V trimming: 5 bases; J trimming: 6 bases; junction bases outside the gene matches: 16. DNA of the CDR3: TGTGCCAGCAGTCGGAAGTGGGTAGCGGGAGGGCCAGGGGATACGCAGTATTTT. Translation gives CASSRKWVAGGPGDTQYF.

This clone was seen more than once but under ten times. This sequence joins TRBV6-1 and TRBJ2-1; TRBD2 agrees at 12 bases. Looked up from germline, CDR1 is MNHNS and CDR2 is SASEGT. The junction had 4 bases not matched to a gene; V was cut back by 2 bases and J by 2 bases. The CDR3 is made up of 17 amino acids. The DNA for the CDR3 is TGTGCCAGCAGTGAACTCCCTAGCGGGGGGGCCTACAATGAGCAGTTCTTC. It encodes CASSELPSGGAYNEQFF.

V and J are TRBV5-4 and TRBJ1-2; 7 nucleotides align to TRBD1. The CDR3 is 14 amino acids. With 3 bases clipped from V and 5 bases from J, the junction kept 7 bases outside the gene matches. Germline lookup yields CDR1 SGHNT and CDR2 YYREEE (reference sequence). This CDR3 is CASSSGTEQYGYTF. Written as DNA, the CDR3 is TGTGCCAGCAGCTCCGGGACAGAACAATATGGCTACACCTTC.